Below, 32 T cell receptor beta chains from the same sample are listed, as sequenced in a study of cytomegalovirus exposure and HLA in healthy donors (dated by TCRdb to the late 2010s). The library was built by means of the immunoSEQ multiplex PCR assay. A mixture of 60 forward primers for TCR Vbeta segments and 13 reverse primers for TCR Jbeta segments was used in the multiplex PCR. Drawn from immuneACCESS, this table holds only the in-frame rearrangements with V and J called that TCRdb kept. Clones are partly lost; checked studies trace under half to an unresolved V gene and leave the rest unexplained. This sample has under 200,000 clones in its table, and roughly 89% of those were observed once. Together, the top ten hold 0.7% to 1% of the sample. Sequencing was done on a sample of PBMCs. The receptor set was obtained from a woman aged 25 to 39 in good health and CMV-seronegative.

With regard to this clone: A read error may account for a junction end that differs from germline. J is TRBJ1-5 and V is TRBV15, with TRBD1 matching over 8 bases. Germline V gene data show CDR1 as LNHNV and CDR2 as YYDKDF (reference sequence). CDR3 size: 15 residues. DNA for the CDR3: TGTGCCACCAGCAGAGCGGGACAGGTCAATCGGCCCCAGCATTTT. Amino acids: CATSRAGQVNRPQHF.

The V and J genes are TRBV7-9 and TRBJ2-7; 7 bases are shared with TRBD2. The V gene end was trimmed by 5 bases and the J gene end by 7 bases; junction bases not matched to a gene: 5. The CDR3 runs 12 residues. Germline V lookup: CDR1 SEHNR, CDR2 FQNEAQ (reference sequence). For the CDR3, the DNA is TGTGCCAGCAGCGAAGGCGGGAGTGAGCAGTACTTC. It translates to CASSEGGSEQYF.

V and J are TRBV5-8 and TRBJ2-7, with TRBD2 matching over 8 bases. The J segment lost 6 bases and the V segment lost 2 bases, leaving 16 bases of the junction unmatched. Germline loops: CDR1 SGHTS, CDR2 YDEGEE. The CDR3 sequence is 17 residues long. The CDR3 protein is CASSFSLLAAGVSEQYF. CDR3 nucleotides: TGTGCCAGCAGCTTTTCCCTTTTGGCAGCGGGAGTGAGCGAGCAGTACTTC.

The chain couples TRBV4-1 to TRBJ2-5, with 10 positions matching TRBD2. J lost 1 base, V lost 4 bases, and 6 bases had no gene match. Germline loops: CDR1 MGHRA, CDR2 YSYEKL. The length of the CDR3 is 16 residues. The CDR3 loop reads CASSPGLADFQETQYF. CDR3 DNA: TGCGCCAGCAGCCCCGGACTAGCGGACTTCCAAGAGACCCAGTACTTC.

V gene TRBV19 combines with J gene TRBJ1-2; TRBD1 is a possible D gene (6 bases). There are 16 residues in the CDR3. Germline CDR1 reads LNHDA; CDR2 reads SQIVND (reference sequence). V was pared by 7 bases and J by 8 bases, with 26 bases between. The CDR3, as DNA: TGTGCCAGTACCCCCTCGGACAGCCGTGGTGGGAGAGGCTACACCTTC. Protein product: CASTPSDSRGGRGYTF.

In this sample, this clone turned up once. The rearrangement uses TRBV10-2 and TRBJ2-3; 11 bases match TRBD2. Germline V gene data show CDR1 as WSHSY and CDR2 as SAAADI. V shed 7 bases, J shed 2 bases, and the junction held 8 bases outside the gene matches. The CDR3 is 16 residues long. CDR3: CASTVGTSGSTDTQYF. The DNA of the CDR3 is TGCGCCAGCACAGTAGGGACTAGCGGATCCACAGATACGCAGTATTTT.

The genes are TRBV4-2 and TRBJ1-1; D call uncertain. The V gene's germline CDR1 is LGHNA and CDR2 YNFKEQ. This CDR3 spans 14 amino acids. With 1 base removed from V and 0 bases from J, the gap between germline ends came to 6 bases. The CDR3 coding sequence is TGTGCCAGCAGCCAAGGTTCGGTGAACACTGAAGCTTTCTTT. Translated: CASSQGSVNTEAFF.

This rearrangement joins TRBV15 to TRBJ2-7; 7 nucleotides align to TRBD1. The J segment lost 3 bases and the V segment lost 5 bases, leaving 7 bases of the junction unmatched. This CDR3 is built from 14 residues. In germline, CDR1 is LNHNV, CDR2 YYDKDF (reference sequence). The CDR3 region has the DNA TGTGCCACCAGCTCTAAGACAGGGATCTACGAGCAGTACTTC. It yields the protein CATSSKTGIYEQYF.

This chain links TRBV7-6 with TRBJ2-1, with 7 nucleotides matching TRBD2. The CDR3 runs to 14 residues. J gave up 5 bases and V 5 bases, and 6 bases lay outside the gene matches. Germline V gene lookup returns CDR1 SGHVS and CDR2 FNYEAQ. Written as DNA, the CDR3 is TGTGCCAGCAGCCTCGGGACTAACCACAATGAGCAGTTCTTC. Protein product: CASSLGTNHNEQFF.

The chain links TRBV25-1 to TRBJ2-3; 9 nucleotides line up with TRBD2. With 4 bases clipped from V and 5 bases from J, the junction kept 7 bases outside the gene matches. Germline V gene lookup returns CDR1 MGHDK and CDR2 SYGVNS. This CDR3 is built from 15 residues. The CDR3 sequence is CASSGLAGRGDTQYF. The CDR3 bases are TGTGCCAGCAGTGGGCTAGCGGGGCGGGGAGATACGCAGTATTTT.

The chain joins TRBV7-3 to TRBJ2-5, with 8 bases matching TRBD1. The J segment lost 3 bases and the V segment lost 3 bases, leaving 3 bases of the junction unmatched. This CDR3 region has 14 residues. Per the germline V gene, CDR1 is SGHTA and CDR2 is FQGTGA. CDR3 sequence reads: CASSLTGAKETQYF. Here the CDR3 DNA reads TGTGCCAGCAGCTTGACAGGGGCCAAAGAGACCCAGTACTTC.

The chain recombines TRBV4-1 with TRBJ1-1, with TRBD1 matching 9 bases. Germline-derived CDR1 and CDR2 are MGHRA and YSYEKL. The CDR3 covers 14 residues. V was pared by 3 bases and J by 4 bases, with 3 bases of the junction left unmatched. CDR3 sequence: CASSQGQGGTEAFF. The CDR3 DNA reads TGCGCCAGCAGCCAGGGACAGGGAGGCACTGAAGCTTTCTTT.

The chain carries TRBV27 and TRBJ1-1, with D possibly TRBD1 on 5 matching bases. The CDR3 has 15 amino acids. Germline V gene lookup returns CDR1 MNHEY and CDR2 SMNVEV (reference sequence). V lost 2 bases to trimming and J lost 3 bases, with 13 bases between them. The CDR3 here is CASSLVAGQYTEAFF. The CDR3 DNA reads as TGTGCCAGCAGTTTAGTGGCAGGGCAGTACACTGAAGCTTTCTTT.

This clone appeared a few times. This CDR3 reads CASSYRGQYGNTIYF. The CDR3 DNA follows: TGTGCCAGCAGTTACAGGGGGCAGTATGGAAACACCATATATTTT. This rearrangement joins TRBV6-5 to TRBJ1-3; TRBD1 agrees at 7 bases. The CDR3 extends over 15 amino acids. The V segment lost 2 bases and the J segment 3 bases; nucleotides outside the gene matches: 4. Germline values: CDR1 MNHEY, CDR2 SVGAGI.

The J gene is TRBJ2-3, the V gene TRBV4-1; D remains unclear. This CDR3 has 14 amino acids. Germline CDR1 reads MGHRA; CDR2 reads YSYEKL. The germline V and J ends were trimmed by 1 base and 5 bases, with 10 bases remaining between them. The CDR3 bases are TGCGCCAGCAGCCAAGGAGAATATGGAGATACGCAGTATTTT. Translating gives CASSQGEYGDTQYF.

V is TRBV6-6 and J is TRBJ2-5; a possible D gene is TRBD2 (5 bases). The CDR3 runs to 14 residues. CDR1 and CDR2 from the germline V gene are MNHNY and SVGAGI (reference sequence). V shed 0 bases and J shed 4 bases, with 9 bases lying between them. CDR3 nucleotides: TGTGCCAGCAGTTACTCCCACGCGGGAGAGACCCAGTACTTC. Translated, it gives CASSYSHAGETQYF.

The chain joins TRBV15 to TRBJ1-3, with D uncertain. Trimming removed 9 bases from V and 1 base from J, with 25 bases in between. The germline V gene encodes CDR1 LNHNV and CDR2 YYDKDF (reference sequence). CDR3 length: 18 amino acids. The CDR3 DNA reads TGTGCCACTGCAGGAGGGTCGTCCTACCCGAGGTCTGGAAACACCATATATTTT. This codes for CATAGGSSYPRSGNTIYF.

This clone was observed once. The DNA of the CDR3 is TGTGCCAGCAGTACCGGGACTAGCGTCGCCGGTGAGCAGTACTTC. The encoded protein is CASSTGTSVAGEQYF. The V and J genes are TRBV6-5 and TRBJ2-7; 10 bases agree with TRBD2. CDR3 length equals 15 residues. J gave up 7 bases and V 5 bases, and 11 bases lay outside the gene matches. The germline V gene has CDR1 MNHEY and CDR2 SVGAGI.

The chain couples TRBV27 to TRBJ2-1; 7 bases are shared with TRBD1. CDR1 MNHEY and CDR2 SMNVEV come from the germline V gene (reference sequence). This CDR3 contains 15 residues. Trimming at V came to 3 bases and at J to 2 bases, leaving 4 bases not matched to a gene. CDR3 sequence: CASSLAGGTYNEQFF. The CDR3, as DNA: TGTGCCAGCAGTTTGGCAGGGGGAACCTACAATGAGCAGTTCTTC.

The CDR3 DNA is TGTGCCACCAGCAGAGCCACAGGGTGGGTCGAGGGGCAGTACTTC. Its protein product is CATSRATGWVEGQYF. The genes are TRBV15 and TRBJ2-7, with D perhaps TRBD1 (6 bases). The CDR3 spans 15 residues. V was cut by 1 base and J by 9 bases, with 19 bases left in between. The V gene's germline CDR1 is LNHNV and CDR2 YYDKDF (reference sequence).

This chain connects TRBV7-2 to TRBJ2-3; 7 bases align to TRBD2. V lost 6 bases, J lost 5 bases, and 11 bases stayed unmatched. This CDR3 region has 15 residues. Germline assignment: CDR1 SGHTA and CDR2 FQGNSA. In nucleotides, the CDR3 is TGTGCCAGCAGGCTAGGGCGGGGGATAAAAGATACGCAGTATTTT. It translates to CASRLGRGIKDTQYF.

The sample holds one count of this clone. V and J are TRBV10-3 and TRBJ1-2; D might be TRBD1 (6 bases). Germline lookup yields CDR1 ENHRY and CDR2 SYGVKD. The CDR3 sequence is 15 residues long. Trimming took 4 bases from V and 5 from J, leaving 17 bases between them. The CDR3 sequence is CAISVSSDRGYGYTF. CDR3 bases: TGTGCCATCAGTGTGAGCTCGGACAGAGGATATGGCTACACCTTC.

The V call is TRBV15, the J call TRBJ1-3; TRBD1 matches at 7 bases. Germline CDR1 and CDR2: LNHNV and YYDKDF (reference sequence). The CDR3 is 15 amino acids. V dropped 0 bases and J dropped 1; count of bases not matched to a gene: 0. The CDR3 sequence: CATSRDRGSGNTIYF. The CDR3 bases are TGTGCCACCAGCAGAGACAGGGGGTCTGGAAACACCATATATTTT.

CDR3 sequence reads: CASSSGGAGETQYF. The CDR3 DNA reads TGCGCCAGCAGTAGCGGGGGGGCCGGGGAGACCCAGTACTTC. The genes are TRBV10-1 and TRBJ2-5, with TRBD2 matching over 10 bases. V trimming: 5 bases; J trimming: 5 bases; junction bases outside the gene matches: 5. The CDR3 is 14 amino acids. Germline V CDR1 and CDR2: WNHNN, SYGVQD (reference sequence).

This chain connects TRBV30 to TRBJ2-1; 7 bases match TRBD2. Looked up from germline, CDR1 is GTSNPN and CDR2 is SVGIG (reference sequence). The V gene end was trimmed by 3 bases and the J gene end by 9 bases; junction bases not matched to a gene: 11. The CDR3 is 14 amino acids. CDR3 sequence: CAWSDGAGVGEQFF. The CDR3 region has the DNA TGTGCCTGGAGCGATGGGGCGGGAGTGGGTGAGCAGTTCTTC.

The chain links TRBV7-9 to TRBJ2-5; 13 nucleotides agree with TRBD2. Matching the DNA end better, TRBJ2-7 makes the J call doubtful. Germline CDR1 SEHNR, CDR2 FQNEAQ (reference sequence). The CDR3 length is 16 residues. The CDR3 DNA reads TGTGCCAGCAGGTCTACTAGCGGGAGGGGGAACCCCGAGCAGTACTTC. Its translation: CASRSTSGRGNPEQYF.

This chain joins TRBV1 and TRBJ2-3; TRBD2 is taken as the D call from the table, unchecked against the DNA. TRBV1 is designated a pseudogene. The CDR3 totals 16 residues. CDR3 in amino acids: CTSCSSGGEGHNTQYF. The DNA of the CDR3 is TGCACCAGCTGCTCCTCTGGGGGGGAGGGCCACAATACGCAGTATTTT.

This clone was observed a few times. CDR3 protein: CASSLPIRGGRWTGELFF. The CDR3 coding sequence is TGTGCCAGCAGTCTACCCATCCGCGGGGGGCGATGGACCGGGGAGCTGTTTTTT. The chain combines TRBV25-1 with TRBJ2-2; 8 bases line up with TRBD2. The germline V gene encodes CDR1 MGHDK and CDR2 SYGVNS. This CDR3 has 18 amino acids. Germline trimming cut 5 bases from V and 5 bases from J; bases unmatched to any gene: 16.

The chain is built from TRBV19 and TRBJ2-6, with TRBD1 identical over 8 bases. The V gene's germline CDR1 is LNHDA and CDR2 SQIVND (reference sequence). The CDR3 is 16 residues long. V lost 5 bases, J lost 3 bases, and 6 bases stayed unmatched. The CDR3 is CASSLSGGGGANVLTF. The CDR3 DNA follows: TGTGCCAGTAGTCTCTCAGGGGGCGGTGGGGCCAACGTCCTGACTTTC.

This rearrangement joins TRBV6-1 to TRBJ1-4; perhaps TRBD1 as D (5 bases). The CDR3 extends over 15 amino acids. V was clipped by 5 bases and J by 2 bases, with 12 bases between them. Germline assignment: CDR1 MNHNS and CDR2 SASEGT. As DNA, the CDR3 is TGTGCCAGCAGTCAACGGGGGTCCACTAATGAAAAACTGTTTTTT. This gives the protein CASSQRGSTNEKLFF.

This sequence joins TRBV7-2 and TRBJ1-1; unclear D gene. Trimming cost V 2 bases and J 1 base, with 5 bases left between them. Germline CDR1 is SGHTA and CDR2 is FQGNSA. The CDR3 has 13 amino acids. The chain's CDR3 is CASSLHRNTEAFF. CDR3 bases: TGTGCCAGCAGCTTACACAGGAACACTGAAGCTTTCTTT.

The chain carries TRBV9 and TRBJ2-3, with TRBD1 matching 8 bases. This CDR3 spans 13 amino acids. Germline trimming cut 3 bases from V and 6 bases from J; bases unmatched to any gene: 3. The germline V gene has CDR1 SGDLS and CDR2 YYNGEE. CDR3 region: CASSAYRGDTQYF. Here the CDR3 DNA reads TGTGCCAGCAGCGCCTACAGGGGGGATACGCAGTATTTT.